Here is one T cell receptor beta chain with its context. V lost 0 bases, J lost 5 bases, and 7 bases lay in between. The CDR3 is 13 residues long. Germline V lookup: CDR1 LNHDA, CDR2 SQIVND (reference sequence). These data belong to a study of shared clonotypes between healthy human individuals. The method was immunoSEQ multiplex PCR; TCRdb's version includes in-frame clones alone and lacks a portion of them. The table records about 1.1 million clones, 70% to 80% of them present only once. From CD4+ cells came CD45RA+ naive and CD45RA-negative memory subsets. V is TRBV19 and J is TRBJ1-1; D unresolved. This clonotype originated in a man between 18 and 29 years old in good health. Some clones in this sample may be carry-over from other donors' samples. The source material was memory CD4+ T cells from PBMCs. Subset indicated: CD45RA-negative fraction. This CDR3 reads CASSIEGQTEAFF. CDR3 bases: TGTGCCAGTAGTATAGAAGGCCAGACTGAAGCTTTCTTT.